The 29 T cell receptor beta chains below were found in one sample sequenced in a study of Ad26.COV2.S vaccination and SARS-CoV-2 variants. The treatment was: some 19 received Ad26.COV2.S at low or high dose, single or two shots; 5 received placebo; per-sample allocation not given. Samples analyzed were those drawn on day 63 after the first vaccine or placebo injection. Sequenced by immunoSEQ multiplex PCR; TCRdb stores in-frame clones only, minus some. Here the sample spans over 400,000 clones, around 92% being singletons. This material consisted of peripheral blood, taken in a trial of Ad26.COV2.S vaccine versus placebo. The receptors stem from a person aged 18-65 years who received the Ad26.COV2.S COVID-19 vaccine or a placebo.

The V call is TRBV27, the J call TRBJ1-6; maybe TRBD1 (6 bases). V was shortened by 3 bases and J by 8 bases, with 14 bases between the two germline ends. The CDR3 consists of 15 residues. The germline gives CDR1 MNHEY, CDR2 SMNVEV (reference sequence). This CDR3 is CASSFYRGRDSPLHF. CDR3 in DNA: TGTGCCAGCAGTTTTTATCGGGGGCGTGATTCACCCCTCCACTTT.

This CDR3 is CASTSTGEAFF. In DNA, the CDR3 is TGTGCCAGCACTTCGACAGGGGAAGCTTTCTTT. This chain links TRBV6-5 with TRBJ1-1; 7 bases match TRBD1. Germline V gene lookup returns CDR1 MNHEY and CDR2 SVGAGI. There are 11 residues in the CDR3. After removal of 7 bases from V and 8 bases from J, the junction contained 4 bases not matched to a gene.

The chain uses TRBV7-7 and TRBJ2-1; 11 bases are a match to TRBD2. CDR3 size: 15 residues. Trimming removed 2 bases from V and 8 bases from J; junction bases left unmatched: 5. Germline V gene sequence: CDR1 SSHAT, CDR2 FNYEAQ (reference sequence). This CDR3 reads CASSLSSGGIDEQFF. The CDR3 coding sequence is TGTGCCAGCAGCTTATCTAGCGGGGGGATCGATGAGCAGTTCTTC. Variable domain in full (rest from reference TRBV7-7 and TRBJ2-1): GAGVSQSPRYKVTKRGQDVTLRCDPISSHATLYWYQQALGQGPEFLTYFNYEAQPDKSGLPSDRFSAERPEGSISTLTIQRTEQRDSAMYRCASSLSSGGIDEQFFGPGTRLTVL.

The genes are TRBV12-3 or TRBV12-4 and TRBJ1-1; D unresolved. The CDR3 runs 13 residues. V lost 1 base and J lost 1, with 4 bases in between. CDR3 sequence reads: CASSLGKNTEAFF. The CDR3 DNA follows: TGTGCCAGCAGTTTAGGGAAGAACACTGAAGCTTTCTTT.

The chain uses TRBV7-8 and TRBJ1-5; D not certain. Germline V gene data show CDR1 as SGHVS and CDR2 as FQNEAQ. V lost 5 bases to trimming and J lost 2 bases, with 10 bases between them. This CDR3 has 14 residues. In DNA, the CDR3 is TGTGCCAGCAGCATCAAACCTGGCAATCAGCCCCAGCATTTT. It translates to CASSIKPGNQPQHF.

This clone has only a few counts. The rearrangement links TRBV9 to TRBJ2-3, with D unclear. Trimming took 4 bases from V and 0 from J, leaving 12 bases between them. CDR3 length: 15 amino acids. Germline V gene data show CDR1 as SGDLS and CDR2 as YYNGEE. CDR3 region: CASSPILSSTDTQYF. The CDR3 nucleotides are TGTGCCAGCAGCCCGATTTTGAGTAGCACAGATACGCAGTATTTT. The whole variable domain, remainder taken from reference TRBV9 and TRBJ2-3, is DSGVTQTPKHLITATGQRVTLRCSPRSGDLSVYWYQQSLDQGLQFLIQYYNGEERAKGNILERFSAQQFPDLHSELNLSSLELGDSALYFCASSPILSSTDTQYFGPGTRLTVL.

V and J are TRBV11-2 and TRBJ2-7; no definite D call. Germline CDR1 is SGHAT and CDR2 is FQNNGV. The CDR3 totals 15 residues. Trimming took 2 bases from V and 4 from J, leaving 15 bases between them. The CDR3 is CASSLSNQALYEQYF. CDR3 bases: TGTGCCAGCAGCTTATCAAACCAAGCCTTATACGAGCAGTACTTC.

The V gene is TRBV25-1, the J gene TRBJ2-6; D remains ambiguous. Germline loops: CDR1 MGHDK, CDR2 SYGVNS. This CDR3 has 15 residues. V lost 1 base to trimming and J lost 2 bases, with 6 bases between them. CDR3: CASSESMAGANVLTF. The CDR3 coding sequence is TGTGCCAGCAGTGAATCCATGGCTGGGGCCAACGTCCTGACTTTC.

The chain couples TRBV21-1 to TRBJ2-7. TRBV21-1 is a pseudogene. The CDR3 length is 15 residues. CDR3 in DNA: TGTGCCAGCAGCAAAGAGAAAGGGTTGTCCTACGAGCAGTACTTC. Translated: CASSKEKGLSYEQYF.

The rearrangement uses TRBV7-9 and TRBJ1-3; TRBD1 might be the D (5 bases). Germline V gives CDR1 SEHNR, CDR2 FQNEAQ (reference sequence). V was trimmed by 1 base and J by 0 bases, leaving 7 bases between them. The CDR3 loop spans 15 amino acids. This chain's CDR3 is CASSLEGNSGNTIYF. In nucleotides, the CDR3 is TGTGCCAGCAGCTTAGAGGGGAACTCTGGAAACACCATATATTTT.

This chain connects TRBV9 to TRBJ2-3; D is uncertain. The CDR3 is 12 amino acids. Between the trimmed V and J ends, which lost 3 bases and 1 base, there was a span of 3 bases. The germline CDR1 and CDR2 sequences are SGDLS and YYNGEE. The CDR3 DNA follows: TGTGCCAGCAGCGAACGCACAGATACGCAGTATTTT. Translation: CASSERTDTQYF.

This rearrangement joins TRBV30 to TRBJ2-1; D is perhaps TRBD2 (7 bases). CDR3 size: 13 residues. Germline V gene sequence: CDR1 GTSNPN, CDR2 SVGIG (reference sequence). Trimming took off 3 bases at V and 7 bases at J, with 13 bases between the two ends. The CDR3 loop reads CAWRGGGLNEQFF. Here the CDR3 DNA reads TGTGCCTGGAGGGGCGGGGGCCTTAATGAGCAGTTCTTC.

The chain joins TRBV7-2 to TRBJ2-3; maybe TRBD2 (6 bases). Germline V gene lookup returns CDR1 SGHTA and CDR2 FQGNSA. This CDR3 is 16 amino acids long. V was cut by 2 bases and J by 0 bases, with 12 bases left in between. The CDR3 loop reads CASSLPRDSSTDTQYF. The CDR3 DNA reads TGTGCCAGCAGCTTACCTCGGGACTCGAGCACAGATACGCAGTATTTT.

The rearrangement joins TRBV7-6 to TRBJ2-7, with 9 positions matching TRBD1. Trimming at V came to 2 bases and at J to 2 bases, leaving 4 bases not matched to a gene. The CDR3 contains 15 residues. Looked up from germline, CDR1 is SGHVS and CDR2 is FNYEAQ. The CDR3 reads CASSLTGQGTYEQYF. CDR3 in DNA: TGTGCCAGCAGCTTAACCGGACAGGGGACCTACGAGCAGTACTTC.

The chain carries TRBV2 and TRBJ2-1; D is undetermined. The CDR3 runs to 15 residues. In germline, CDR1 is SNHLY, CDR2 FYNNEI. Trimming stripped 1 base from V and 0 bases from J, with 7 bases between. CDR3 DNA sequence: TGTGCCAGCAGTGAAGTTTCTAACTCCTACAATGAGCAGTTCTTC. Its protein is CASSEVSNSYNEQFF.

This chain uses TRBV6-6 with TRBJ1-2; possible D gene TRBD1, 5 bases. CDR1 and CDR2 from the germline V gene are MNHNY and SVGAGI (reference sequence). CDR3 length equals 15 residues. V lost 0 bases, J lost 3 bases, and 11 bases lay in between. The CDR3 here is CASSYSGGYDYGYTF. The CDR3 DNA reads as TGTGCCAGCAGTTACTCTGGGGGGTACGACTATGGCTACACCTTC.

V and J are TRBV18 and TRBJ1-2; D uncertain. The germline V and J ends were trimmed by 1 base and 0 bases, with 6 bases remaining between them. Germline loops: CDR1 KGHSH, CDR2 LQKENI. The length of the CDR3 is 14 residues. As DNA, the CDR3 is TGTGCCAGCTCACCACGGCCACCTAACTATGGCTACACCTTC. Translation gives CASSPRPPNYGYTF.

This chain uses TRBV7-9 with TRBJ2-3, with TRBD1 matching 7 bases. The germline CDR1 and CDR2 sequences are SEHNR and FQNEAQ (reference sequence). The CDR3 has 16 amino acids. Trimming cost V 1 base and J 2 bases; bases outside gene matches: 6. The CDR3 region is CASSLGDRVNTDTQYF. The CDR3 DNA is TGTGCCAGCAGCTTAGGTGACAGGGTTAACACAGATACGCAGTATTTT.

This chain connects TRBV11-2 to TRBJ1-2; D remains ambiguous. V lost 2 bases, J lost 8 bases, and 15 bases lay in between. This CDR3 comprises 14 residues. CDR1 and CDR2 (germline): SGHAT, FQNNGV. The CDR3 here is CASSLHEVVLGYTF. As DNA, the CDR3 is TGTGCCAGCAGCTTACATGAAGTAGTCTTAGGCTACACCTTC.

The chain is built from TRBV7-8 and TRBJ1-5; tentative D call: TRBD1 (5 bases). The germline V gene has CDR1 SGHVS and CDR2 FQNEAQ. With 7 bases removed from V and 4 bases from J, the gap between germline ends came to 20 bases. The CDR3 extends over 16 amino acids. The DNA for the CDR3 is TGTGCCAGCACCGATGGGGGGAACCGGAATAATCAGCCCCAGCATTTT. It encodes CASTDGGNRNNQPQHF.

The V and J genes are TRBV19 and TRBJ1-5, with D perhaps TRBD1 (6 bases). Germline V CDR1 and CDR2: LNHDA, SQIVND (reference sequence). The V end was cut by 4 bases, the J end by 1 base, with 11 bases between. The CDR3 consists of 15 residues. CDR3 in DNA: TGTGCCAGTAGTAATTTCAGGGGAAGCAATCAGCCCCAGCATTTT. This codes for CASSNFRGSNQPQHF.

The chain uses TRBV5-4 and TRBJ1-4, with D maybe TRBD1 (6 bases). With 4 bases removed from V and 3 bases from J, the gap between germline ends came to 16 bases. CDR3 length: 16 amino acids. Germline-derived CDR1 and CDR2 are SGHNT and YYREEE (reference sequence). This CDR3 reads CASSPPGAAANEKLFF. In DNA form, the CDR3 reads TGTGCCAGCAGCCCGCCGGGGGCAGCCGCTAATGAAAAACTGTTTTTT. Variable domain in full (rest from reference TRBV5-4 and TRBJ1-4): ETGVTQSPTHLIKTRGQQVTLRCSSQSGHNTVSWYQQALGQGPQFIFQYYREEENGRGNFPPRFSGLQFPNYSSELNVNALELDDSALYLCASSPPGAAANEKLFFGSGTQLSVL.

V is TRBV28 and J is TRBJ1-5; D gene uncertain. Germline V gene lookup returns CDR1 MDHEN and CDR2 SYDVKM. Trimming took off 1 base at V and 6 bases at J, with 4 bases between the two ends. This CDR3 has 12 residues. Written as DNA, the CDR3 is TGTGCCAGCAGTTTATTCGTTCAGCCCCAGCATTTT. Protein sequence: CASSLFVQPQHF.

The chain has TRBV5-1 and TRBJ1-4; D is unresolved. Germline V gene sequence: CDR1 SGHRS, CDR2 YFSETQ. The CDR3 length is 15 residues. V shed 1 base and J shed 4 bases, with 11 bases lying between them. The CDR3 coding sequence is TGCGCCAGCAGCTTGACCGGGCAACATAATGAAAAACTGTTTTTT. Translation gives CASSLTGQHNEKLFF.

The rearrangement links TRBV3-1 (or the pseudogene TRBV3-2) to TRBJ1-2, with a possible D match to TRBD1 (5 bases). The CDR3 is 15 residues long. The germline V and J ends were trimmed by 0 bases and 11 bases, with 19 bases remaining between them. CDR1 is LGHDT, CDR2 YNNKEL, per germline (reference sequence). CDR3 nucleotides: TGTGCCAGCAGCCAAGAAGTTCAGGACACCGAAAGTTACACCTTC. It specifies CASSQEVQDTESYTF.

The chain links TRBV30 to TRBJ2-1; 8 nucleotides agree with TRBD2. With V trimmed by 5 bases and J by 10 bases, 10 bases remained unmatched. The CDR3 is 13 residues long. Germline lookup yields CDR1 GTSNPN and CDR2 SVGIG (reference sequence). The CDR3: CAWGPIAGLEQFF. The CDR3 nucleotides are TGTGCCTGGGGCCCCATAGCGGGGCTAGAGCAGTTCTTC. Full variable domain (outside the CDR3, taken from reference TRBV30 and TRBJ2-1): SQTIHQWPATLVQPVGSPLSLECTVEGTSNPNLYWYRQAAGRGLQLLFYSVGIGQISSEVPQNLSASRPQDRQFILSSKKLLLSDSGFYLCAWGPIAGLEQFFGPGTRLTVL.

About this clone itself: One junction end does not reproduce the germline sequence, and a read error may be involved. This chain joins TRBV5-5 and TRBJ2-7; 14 positions match TRBD2. The length of the CDR3 is 16 residues. Germline CDR1 is SGHKS and CDR2 is YYEKEE (reference sequence). CDR3 protein: CASSLRLAGGSYGQYF. DNA of the CDR3: TGTGCCAGCAGCCTTAGACTAGCGGGGGGGTCCTACGGGCAGTACTTC.

The chain has TRBV7-8 and TRBJ2-5; TRBD2 matches 8 bases. This CDR3 contains 12 residues. Per the germline V gene, CDR1 is SGHVS and CDR2 is FQNEAQ. The junction had 2 bases not matched to a gene; V was cut back by 5 bases and J by 6 bases. The CDR3 sequence is CASSRGGQTQYF. The CDR3 bases are TGTGCCAGCAGCCGGGGGGGGCAGACCCAGTACTTC.

The gene calls are TRBV7-9 and TRBJ2-7; 11 bases line up with TRBD1. J gave up 2 bases and V 4 bases, and 7 bases lay outside the gene matches. The CDR3 spans 16 residues. Germline V lookup: CDR1 SEHNR, CDR2 FQNEAQ (reference sequence). The CDR3 nucleotides read TGTGCCAGCAGCTCCTTGGACAGGGGGCCTACCTACGAGCAGTACTTC. Protein sequence: CASSSLDRGPTYEQYF. The complete variable domain, with remaining parts taken from reference TRBV7-9 and TRBJ2-7, reads DTGVSQNPRHKITKRGQNVTFRCDPISEHNRLYWYRQTLGQGPEFLTYFQNEAQLEKSRLLSDRFSAERPKGSFSTLEIQRTEQGDSAMYLCASSSLDRGPTYEQYFGPGTRLTVT.